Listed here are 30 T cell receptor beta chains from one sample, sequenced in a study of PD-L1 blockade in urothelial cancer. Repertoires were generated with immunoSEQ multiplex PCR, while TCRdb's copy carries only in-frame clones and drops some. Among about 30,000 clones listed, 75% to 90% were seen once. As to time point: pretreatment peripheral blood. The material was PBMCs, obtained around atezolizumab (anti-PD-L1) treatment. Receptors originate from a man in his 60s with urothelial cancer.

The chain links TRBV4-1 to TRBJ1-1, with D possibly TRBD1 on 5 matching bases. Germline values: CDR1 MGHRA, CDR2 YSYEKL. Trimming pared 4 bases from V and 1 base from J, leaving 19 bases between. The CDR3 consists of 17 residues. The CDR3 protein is CASSPLGEGLSNTEAFF. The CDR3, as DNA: TGCGCCAGCAGCCCGCTGGGTGAGGGACTTTCGAACACTGAAGCTTTCTTT.

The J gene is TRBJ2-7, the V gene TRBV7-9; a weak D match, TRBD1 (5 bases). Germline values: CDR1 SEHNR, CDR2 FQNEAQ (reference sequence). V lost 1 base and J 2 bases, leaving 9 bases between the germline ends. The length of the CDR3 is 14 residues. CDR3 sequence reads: CASSLELRAYEQYF. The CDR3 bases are TGTGCCAGCAGCTTAGAGCTCAGGGCCTACGAGCAGTACTTC.

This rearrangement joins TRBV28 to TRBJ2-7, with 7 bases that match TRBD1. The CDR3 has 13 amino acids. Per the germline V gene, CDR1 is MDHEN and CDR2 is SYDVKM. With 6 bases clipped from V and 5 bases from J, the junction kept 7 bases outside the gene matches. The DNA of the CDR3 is TGTGCCAGCAGAGAGACAGGGTACCACGAGCAGTACTTC. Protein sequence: CASRETGYHEQYF.

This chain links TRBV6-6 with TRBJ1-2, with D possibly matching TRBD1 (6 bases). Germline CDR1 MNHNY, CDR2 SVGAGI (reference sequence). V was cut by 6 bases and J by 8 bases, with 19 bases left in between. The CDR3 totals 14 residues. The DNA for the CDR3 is TGTGCCAGCAGCGATCTTGGACAGTTTTACGGCTACACCTTC. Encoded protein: CASSDLGQFYGYTF.

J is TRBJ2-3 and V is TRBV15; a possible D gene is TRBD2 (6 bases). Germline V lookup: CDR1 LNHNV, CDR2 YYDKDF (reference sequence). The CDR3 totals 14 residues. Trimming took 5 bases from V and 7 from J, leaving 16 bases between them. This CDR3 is CATSGGTFLHTQYF. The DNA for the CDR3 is TGTGCCACCAGCGGCGGGACTTTTCTGCATACGCAGTATTTT.

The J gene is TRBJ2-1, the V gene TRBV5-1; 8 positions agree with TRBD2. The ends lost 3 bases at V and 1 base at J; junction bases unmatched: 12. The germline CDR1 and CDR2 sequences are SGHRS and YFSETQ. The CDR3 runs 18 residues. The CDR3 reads CASSSGGAGMGSYNEQFF. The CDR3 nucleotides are TGCGCCAGCAGCTCGGGGGGGGCAGGGATGGGGTCCTACAATGAGCAGTTCTTC.

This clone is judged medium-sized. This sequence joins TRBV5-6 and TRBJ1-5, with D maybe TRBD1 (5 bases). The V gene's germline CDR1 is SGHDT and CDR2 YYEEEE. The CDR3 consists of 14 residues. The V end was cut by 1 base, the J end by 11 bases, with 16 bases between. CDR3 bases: TGTGCCAGCAGCTTGATAGGCCGAGGGGAGGCCCAGCATTTT. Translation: CASSLIGRGEAQHF.

The CDR3 region is CAISGTGNGYTF. CDR3 in DNA: TGTGCCATCAGCGGGACAGGGAACGGCTACACCTTC. The J gene is TRBJ1-2, the V gene TRBV10-3, with 9 bases aligning to TRBD1. The V and J ends lost 6 bases and 8 bases, in that order; junction bases with no gene match: 4. The CDR3 is 12 residues long. From germline, CDR1 is ENHRY and CDR2 SYGVKD.

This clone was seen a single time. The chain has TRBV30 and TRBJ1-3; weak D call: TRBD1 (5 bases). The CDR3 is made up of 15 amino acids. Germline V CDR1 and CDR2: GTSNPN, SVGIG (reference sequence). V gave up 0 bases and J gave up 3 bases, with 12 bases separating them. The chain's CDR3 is CAWSVSGTRGNTIYF. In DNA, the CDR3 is TGTGCCTGGAGTGTGTCGGGGACTCGTGGAAACACCATATATTTT. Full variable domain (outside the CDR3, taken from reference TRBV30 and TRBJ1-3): SQTIHQWPATLVQPVGSPLSLECTVEGTSNPNLYWYRQAAGRGLQLLFYSVGIGQISSEVPQNLSASRPQDRQFILSSKKLLLSDSGFYLCAWSVSGTRGNTIYFGEGSWLTVV.

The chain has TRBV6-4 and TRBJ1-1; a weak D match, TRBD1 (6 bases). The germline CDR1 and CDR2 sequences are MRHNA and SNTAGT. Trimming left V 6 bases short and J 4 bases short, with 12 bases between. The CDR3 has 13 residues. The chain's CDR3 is CASRRTGFTEAFF. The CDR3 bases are TGTGCCAGCAGGAGAACAGGGTTCACTGAAGCTTTCTTT.

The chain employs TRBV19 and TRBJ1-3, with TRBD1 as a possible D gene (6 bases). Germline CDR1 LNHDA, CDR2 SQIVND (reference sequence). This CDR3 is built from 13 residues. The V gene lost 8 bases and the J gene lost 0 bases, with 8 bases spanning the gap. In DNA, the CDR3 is TGTGCCAGTCAGGGGAACTCTGGAAACACCATATATTTT. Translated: CASQGNSGNTIYF.

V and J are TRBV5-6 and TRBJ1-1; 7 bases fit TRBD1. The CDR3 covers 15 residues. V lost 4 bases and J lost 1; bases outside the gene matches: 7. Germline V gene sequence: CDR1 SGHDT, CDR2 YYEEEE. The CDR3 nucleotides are TGTGCCAGCAGCGGGTCGACAGGGAGGAACACTGAAGCTTTCTTT. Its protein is CASSGSTGRNTEAFF. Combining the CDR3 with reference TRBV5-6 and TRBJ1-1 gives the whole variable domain DAGVTQSPTHLIKTRGQQVTLRCSPKSGHDTVSWYQQALGQGPQFIFQYYEEEERQRGNFPDRFSGHQFPNYSSELNVNALLLGDSALYLCASSGSTGRNTEAFFGQGTRLTVV.

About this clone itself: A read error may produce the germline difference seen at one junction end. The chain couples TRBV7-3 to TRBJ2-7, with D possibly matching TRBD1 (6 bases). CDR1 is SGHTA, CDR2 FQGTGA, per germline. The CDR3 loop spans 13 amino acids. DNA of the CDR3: TGTGCCAGCAGCTCTGATACCGGGACATACCGGCACTTC. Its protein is CASSSDTGTYRHF.

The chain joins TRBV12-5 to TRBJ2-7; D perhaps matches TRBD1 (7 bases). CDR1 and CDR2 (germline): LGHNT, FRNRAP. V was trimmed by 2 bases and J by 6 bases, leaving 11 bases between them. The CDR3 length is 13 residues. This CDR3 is CASGLRQGGEQYF. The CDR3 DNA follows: TGTGCTAGTGGTTTGAGGCAGGGGGGCGAGCAGTACTTC.

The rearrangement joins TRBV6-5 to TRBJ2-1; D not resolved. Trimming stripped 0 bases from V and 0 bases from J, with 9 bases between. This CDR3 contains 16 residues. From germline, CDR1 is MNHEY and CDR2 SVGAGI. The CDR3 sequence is CASSYSRFPSYNEQFF. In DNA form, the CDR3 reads TGTGCCAGCAGTTACTCGCGATTCCCCTCCTACAATGAGCAGTTCTTC.

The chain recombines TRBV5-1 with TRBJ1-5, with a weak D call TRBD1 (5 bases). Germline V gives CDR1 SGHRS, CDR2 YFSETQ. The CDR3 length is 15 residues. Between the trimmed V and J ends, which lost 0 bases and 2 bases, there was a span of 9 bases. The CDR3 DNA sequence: TGCGCCAGCAGCTTGGAAGGGGTTCGCAATCAGCCCCAGCATTTT. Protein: CASSLEGVRNQPQHF.

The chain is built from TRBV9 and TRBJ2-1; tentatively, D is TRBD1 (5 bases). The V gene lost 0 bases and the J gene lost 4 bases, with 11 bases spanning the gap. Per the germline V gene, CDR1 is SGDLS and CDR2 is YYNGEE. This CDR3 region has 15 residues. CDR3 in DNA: TGTGCCAGCAGCGTAGGAAAGGGGAAATACAATGAGCAGTTCTTC. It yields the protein CASSVGKGKYNEQFF.

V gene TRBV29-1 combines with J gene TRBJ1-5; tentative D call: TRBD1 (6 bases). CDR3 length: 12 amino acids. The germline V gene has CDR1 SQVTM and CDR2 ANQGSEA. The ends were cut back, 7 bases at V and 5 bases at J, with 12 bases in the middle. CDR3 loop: CSAGTYDQPQHF. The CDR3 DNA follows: TGCAGCGCCGGGACATATGATCAGCCCCAGCATTTT. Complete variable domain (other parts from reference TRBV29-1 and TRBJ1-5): SAVISQKPSRDICQRGTSLTIQCQVDSQVTMMFWYRQQPGQSLTLIATANQGSEATYESGFVIDKFPISRPNLTFSTLTVSNMSPEDSSIYLCSAGTYDQPQHFGDGTRLSIL.

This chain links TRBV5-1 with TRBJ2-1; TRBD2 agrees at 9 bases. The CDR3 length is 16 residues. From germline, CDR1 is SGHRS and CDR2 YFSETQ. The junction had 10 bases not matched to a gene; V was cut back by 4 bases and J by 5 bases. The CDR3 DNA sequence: TGCGCCAGCAGCCGTCTTCCGACTAGCGGCGACAATGAGCAGTTCTTC. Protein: CASSRLPTSGDNEQFF.

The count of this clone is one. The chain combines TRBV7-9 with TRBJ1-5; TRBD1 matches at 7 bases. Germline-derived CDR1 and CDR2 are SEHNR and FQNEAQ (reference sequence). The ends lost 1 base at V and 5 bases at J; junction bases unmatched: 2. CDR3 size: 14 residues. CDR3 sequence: CASSLGQGYQPQHF. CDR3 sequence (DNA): TGTGCCAGCAGCTTAGGACAGGGATATCAGCCCCAGCATTTT.

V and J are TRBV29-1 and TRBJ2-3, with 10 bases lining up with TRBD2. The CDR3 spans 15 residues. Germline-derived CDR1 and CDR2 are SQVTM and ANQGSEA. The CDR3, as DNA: TGCACCGTGGTTAGAGCGGGAGGGAGCACAGATACGCAGTATTTT. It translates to CTVVRAGGSTDTQYF.

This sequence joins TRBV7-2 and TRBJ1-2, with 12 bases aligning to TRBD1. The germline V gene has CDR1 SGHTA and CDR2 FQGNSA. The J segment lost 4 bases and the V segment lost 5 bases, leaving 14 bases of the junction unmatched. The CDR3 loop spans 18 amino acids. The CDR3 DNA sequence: TGTGCCAGCAGCCTTGACCCGGGACAGGGGGCGGAGAGCTATGGCTACACCTTC. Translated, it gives CASSLDPGQGAESYGYTF. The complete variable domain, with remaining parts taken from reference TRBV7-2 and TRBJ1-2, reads GAGVSQSPSNKVTEKGKDVELRCDPISGHTALYWYRQSLGQGLEFLIYFQGNSAPDKSGLPSDRFSAERTGGSVSTLTIQRTQQEDSAVYLCASSLDPGQGAESYGYTFGSGTRLTVV.

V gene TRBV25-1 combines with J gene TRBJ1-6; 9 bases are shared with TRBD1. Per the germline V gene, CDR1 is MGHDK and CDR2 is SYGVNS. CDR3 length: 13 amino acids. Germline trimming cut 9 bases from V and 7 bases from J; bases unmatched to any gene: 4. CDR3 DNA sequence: TGTGCCAGTGACAGGGGGTGGAATTCACCCCTCCACTTT. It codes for CASDRGWNSPLHF.

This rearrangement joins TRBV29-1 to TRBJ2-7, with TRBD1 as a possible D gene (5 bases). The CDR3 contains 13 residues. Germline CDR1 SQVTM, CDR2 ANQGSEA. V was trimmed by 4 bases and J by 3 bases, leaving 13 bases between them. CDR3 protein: CSVVWQTDYEQYF. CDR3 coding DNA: TGCAGCGTTGTTTGGCAGACAGACTACGAGCAGTACTTC.

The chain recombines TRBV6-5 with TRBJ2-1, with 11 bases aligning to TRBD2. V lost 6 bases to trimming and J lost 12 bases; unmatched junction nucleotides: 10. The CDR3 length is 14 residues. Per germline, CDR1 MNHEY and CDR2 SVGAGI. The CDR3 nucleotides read TGTGCCAGCAGGTTGGGACTAGCGGTGCGGGTGCAGTTCTTC. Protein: CASRLGLAVRVQFF.

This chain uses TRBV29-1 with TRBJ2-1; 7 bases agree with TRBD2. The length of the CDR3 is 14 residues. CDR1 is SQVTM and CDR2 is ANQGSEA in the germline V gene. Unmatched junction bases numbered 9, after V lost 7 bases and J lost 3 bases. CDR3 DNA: TGCAGCGGGGGGAGCGGGGATATCTACAATGAGCAGTTCTTC. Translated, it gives CSGGSGDIYNEQFF.

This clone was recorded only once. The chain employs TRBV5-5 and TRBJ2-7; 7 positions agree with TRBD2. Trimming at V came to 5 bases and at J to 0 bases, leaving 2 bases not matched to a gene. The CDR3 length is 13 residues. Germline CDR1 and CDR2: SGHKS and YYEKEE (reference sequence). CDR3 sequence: CASRRTSSYEQYF. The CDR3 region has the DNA TGTGCCAGCAGGCGGACTAGCTCCTACGAGCAGTACTTC.

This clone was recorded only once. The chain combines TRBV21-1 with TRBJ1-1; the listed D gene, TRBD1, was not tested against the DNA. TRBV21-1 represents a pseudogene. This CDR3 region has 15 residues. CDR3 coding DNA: TGTGCCAGCAGCAAAGCGACAGGGGCCAACACTGAAGCTTTCTTT. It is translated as CASSKATGANTEAFF.

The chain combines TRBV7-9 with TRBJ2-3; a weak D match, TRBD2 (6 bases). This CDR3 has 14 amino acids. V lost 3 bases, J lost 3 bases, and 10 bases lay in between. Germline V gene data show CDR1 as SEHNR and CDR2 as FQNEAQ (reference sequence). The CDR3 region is CASSFGGRTDTQYF. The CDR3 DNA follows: TGTGCCAGCAGCTTCGGAGGGAGGACAGATACGCAGTATTTT.

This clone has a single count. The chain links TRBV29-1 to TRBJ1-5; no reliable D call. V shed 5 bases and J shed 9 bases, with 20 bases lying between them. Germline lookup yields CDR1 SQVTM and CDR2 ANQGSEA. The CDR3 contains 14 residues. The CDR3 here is CSVQTGSPQSPQHF. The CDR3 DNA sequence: TGCAGCGTTCAGACCGGGAGCCCCCAATCGCCCCAGCATTTT.